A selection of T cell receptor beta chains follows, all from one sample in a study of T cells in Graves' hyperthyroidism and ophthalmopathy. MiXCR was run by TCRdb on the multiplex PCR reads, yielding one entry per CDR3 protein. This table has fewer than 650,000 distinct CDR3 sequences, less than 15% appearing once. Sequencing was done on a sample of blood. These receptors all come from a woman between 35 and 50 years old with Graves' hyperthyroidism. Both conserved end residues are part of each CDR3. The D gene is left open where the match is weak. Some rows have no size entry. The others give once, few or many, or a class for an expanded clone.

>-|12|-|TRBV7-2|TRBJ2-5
CASSAQYETQYF
TGTGCCAGCAGCGCACAATACGAGACCCAGTACTTC
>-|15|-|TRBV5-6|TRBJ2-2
CASHSYQGRTGELFF
TGTGCCAGCCACAGCTATCAGGGTCGAACCGGGGAGCTGTTTTTT
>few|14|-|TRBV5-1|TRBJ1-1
CASRGGTLNTEAFF
TGCGCCAGCCGAGGAGGGACGTTGAACACTGAAGCTTTCTTT
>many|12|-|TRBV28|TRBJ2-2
CAGGLNTGELFF
TGTGCCGGGGGACTGAACACCGGGGAGCTGTTTTTT
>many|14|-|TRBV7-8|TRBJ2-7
CASSPEGSSYEQYF
TGTGCCAGCAGCCCGGAAGGGTCCTCCTACGAGCAGTACTTC
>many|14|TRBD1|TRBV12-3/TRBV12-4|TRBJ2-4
CASRRGQELNIQYF
TGTGCCAGCAGGAGAGGACAGGAGTTAAACATTCAGTACTTC
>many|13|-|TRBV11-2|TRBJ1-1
CAASVSYNTEAFF
TGTGCCGCATCTGTGTCTTACAACACTGAAGCTTTCTTT
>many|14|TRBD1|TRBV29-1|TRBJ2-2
CSVPSQGTTGELFF
TGCAGCGTCCCCTCACAGGGGACCACCGGGGAGCTGTTTTTT
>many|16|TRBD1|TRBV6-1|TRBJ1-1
CASRPGQGNSNTEAFF
TGTGCCAGCAGGCCCGGACAGGGGAACTCGAACACTGAAGCTTTCTTT
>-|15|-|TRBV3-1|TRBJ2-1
CASSQQTVRGVEQFF
TGTGCCAGCAGCCAACAGACCGTCCGGGGAGTAGAGCAGTTCTTC
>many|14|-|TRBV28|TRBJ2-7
CASSFSGLGYEQYF
TGTGCCAGCAGTTTCTCAGGACTTGGCTACGAGCAGTACTTC
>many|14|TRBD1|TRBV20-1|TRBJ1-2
CSATGQGRNYGYTF
TGCAGTGCTACGGGACAGGGTAGGAACTATGGCTACACCTTC
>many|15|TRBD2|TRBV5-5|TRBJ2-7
CASSLAASGTNEQYF
TGTGCCAGCAGCTTGGCGGCTAGCGGGACGAACGAGCAGTACTTC
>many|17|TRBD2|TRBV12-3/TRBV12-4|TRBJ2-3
CASSLALGLAVTDTQYF
TGTGCCAGCAGTTTAGCGCTAGGACTAGCGGTCACAGATACGCAGTATTTT
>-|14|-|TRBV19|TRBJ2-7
CASSIVAGGYEQYF
TGTGCCAGTAGTATAGTGGCAGGGGGGTACGAGCAGTACTTC
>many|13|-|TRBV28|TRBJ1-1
CASSLWGAAEAFF
TGTGCCAGCAGTTTATGGGGGGCGGCTGAAGCTTTCTTT
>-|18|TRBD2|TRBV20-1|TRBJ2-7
CSARPRQLAGGFLYEQYF
TGCAGTGCTAGACCCCGCCAATTAGCGGGAGGCTTCCTCTACGAGCAGTACTTC
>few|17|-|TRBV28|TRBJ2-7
CASSPSSSDTSYYEQYF
TGTGCCAGCAGTCCTTCCTCCTCAGACACATCCTACTACGAGCAGTACTTC
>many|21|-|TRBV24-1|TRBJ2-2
CATSALKEHPGQGINTGELFF
TGTGCCACCAGTGCCCTCAAAGAACATCCGGGCCAAGGAATTAACACCGGGGAGCTGTTTTTT
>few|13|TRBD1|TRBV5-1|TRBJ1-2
CASSDRQGWGYTF
TGCGCCAGCAGCGACCGACAGGGTTGGGGCTACACCTTC
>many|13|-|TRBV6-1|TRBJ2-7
CASSENGSYEQYF
TGTGCCAGCAGTGAGAACGGCAGCTACGAGCAGTACTTC
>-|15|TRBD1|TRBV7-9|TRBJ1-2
CASSLVGRGSYGYTF
TGTGCCAGCAGCTTAGTGGGCAGGGGGTCCTATGGCTACACCTTC
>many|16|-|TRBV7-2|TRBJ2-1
CASSPGRLQVDNEQFF
TGTGCCAGCAGCCCGGGGCGGCTCCAGGTCGACAATGAGCAGTTCTTC
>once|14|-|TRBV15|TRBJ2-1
CATRGRGNYNEQFF
TGTGCCACCAGGGGCAGGGGTAACTACAATGAGCAGTTCTTC
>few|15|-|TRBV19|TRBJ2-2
CASSIWRTNTGELFF
TGTGCCAGTAGTATTTGGCGAACGAACACCGGGGAGCTGTTTTTT
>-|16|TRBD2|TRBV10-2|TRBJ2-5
CASSEWREGARETQYF
TGCGCCAGCAGTGAGTGGCGGGAGGGCGCTCGGGAGACCCAGTACTTC
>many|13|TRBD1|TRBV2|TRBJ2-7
CASRGTGQREQYF
TGTGCCAGCAGGGGGACAGGGCAGCGCGAGCAGTACTTC
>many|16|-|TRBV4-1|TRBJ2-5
CASSPFQLGVQETQYF
TGCGCCAGCAGCCCGTTCCAGTTGGGGGTTCAAGAGACCCAGTACTTC
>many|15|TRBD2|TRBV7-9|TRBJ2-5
CASSYSLAGVETQYF
TGTGCCAGCAGCTATTCACTAGCGGGAGTGGAGACCCAGTACTTC
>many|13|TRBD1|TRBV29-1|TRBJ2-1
CSVGQGSKNEQFF
TGCAGCGTAGGACAGGGGAGTAAGAATGAGCAGTTCTTC
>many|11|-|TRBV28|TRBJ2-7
CASMSSYEQYF
TGTGCCAGCATGTCGTCCTACGAGCAGTACTTC
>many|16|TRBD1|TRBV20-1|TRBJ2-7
CSARDWGDRGVHEQYF
TGCAGTGCTAGAGATTGGGGGGACAGGGGAGTCCACGAGCAGTACTTC
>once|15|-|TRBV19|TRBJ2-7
CASSMELHESYEQYF
TGTGCCAGTAGTATGGAGCTGCATGAATCCTACGAGCAGTACTTC
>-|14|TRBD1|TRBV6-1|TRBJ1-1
CASSIQGVYTEAFF
TGTGCCAGCAGTATCCAGGGGGTTTATACTGAAGCTTTCTTT
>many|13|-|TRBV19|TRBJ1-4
CASNQGLNEKLFF
TGTGCCAGTAACCAGGGGCTTAATGAAAAACTGTTTTTT
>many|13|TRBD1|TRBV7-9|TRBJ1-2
CASSLGTGVGYTF
TGTGCCAGCAGCTTAGGGACAGGGGTTGGCTACACCTTC
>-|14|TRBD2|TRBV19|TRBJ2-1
CASSIQLAGGEQFF
TGTGCCAGTAGTATACAACTAGCGGGAGGTGAGCAGTTCTTC
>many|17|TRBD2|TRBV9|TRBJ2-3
CASSVEVPSGSTDTQYF
TGTGCCAGCAGCGTAGAAGTCCCTAGCGGGAGCACAGATACGCAGTATTTT
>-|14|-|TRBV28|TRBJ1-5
CAGRGAYSNQPQHF
TGTGCCGGCCGGGGGGCTTATAGCAATCAGCCCCAGCATTTT
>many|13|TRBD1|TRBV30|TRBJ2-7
CAWSADRGNEQYF
TGTGCCTGGAGTGCGGACAGGGGAAACGAGCAGTACTTC
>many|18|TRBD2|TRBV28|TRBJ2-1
CASNPGTSGKGAYNEQFF
TGTGCCAGCAACCCTGGGACTAGCGGGAAAGGCGCCTACAATGAGCAGTTCTTC
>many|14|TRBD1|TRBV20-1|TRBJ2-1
CSARGQGWDNEQFF
TGCAGTGCTCGGGGACAGGGGTGGGACAATGAGCAGTTCTTC
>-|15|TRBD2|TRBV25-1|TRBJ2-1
CASSEFLAVGNEQFF
TGTGCCAGCAGTGAATTCCTAGCGGTAGGGAATGAGCAGTTCTTC
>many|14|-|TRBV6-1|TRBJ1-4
CASSEGRANEKLFF
TGTGCCAGCAGTGAGGGCAGGGCTAATGAAAAACTGTTTTTT
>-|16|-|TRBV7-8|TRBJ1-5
CASSLVGGGNNQPQHF
TGTGCCAGCAGCTTAGTAGGGGGTGGAAACAATCAGCCCCAGCATTTT